This entry lists 25 T cell receptor beta chains sequenced from one sample in a study of PD-1 blockade in classical Hodgkin lymphoma. Time point specified: cycle 4 day 1 (C4D1), after less than 7 weeks of nivolumab. Each patient experienced a relapse that followed autologous stem cell transplantation, and brentuximab vedotin exposure varied. Using immunoSEQ multiplex PCR, the repertoire was profiled, and TCRdb retains in-frame clones only, with some absent. The table has over 50,000 clones, approximately 86% seen once; the top ten hold approximately 7%. This specimen was peripheral blood mononuclear cells (PBMCs), taken before the fourth cycle of nivolumab. The receptors here all came from a human donor with classical Hodgkin lymphoma.

The rearrangement links TRBV6-5 to TRBJ1-1; TRBD1 matches at 7 bases. CDR1 is MNHEY and CDR2 is SVGAGI in the germline V gene. CDR3 length: 13 residues. V lost 6 bases to trimming and J lost 3 bases; unmatched junction nucleotides: 4. This CDR3 reads CASSVDRDTEAFF. The CDR3 DNA is TGTGCCAGCAGCGTCGACAGGGACACTGAAGCTTTCTTT.

CDR3 coding DNA: TGTGCCAGCAGTCCCGGAGCCTACGAGCAGTACTTC. This translates into CASSPGAYEQYF. This sequence joins TRBV6-5 and TRBJ2-7; D unresolved. Germline loops: CDR1 MNHEY, CDR2 SVGAGI. Trimming took off 5 bases at V and 2 bases at J, with 7 bases between the two ends. The CDR3 has 12 residues.

CDR3 loop: CASSELPSIMNTEAFF. The CDR3 DNA sequence: TGTGCCAGCAGTGAACTACCATCCATCATGAACACTGAAGCTTTCTTT. This chain links TRBV6-4 with TRBJ1-1; the D is unclear. The V and J ends lost 3 bases and 0 bases respectively, with 14 bases between them. The CDR3 loop spans 16 amino acids. Germline-derived CDR1 and CDR2 are MRHNA and SNTAGT.

The V gene is TRBV10-3, the J gene TRBJ2-4; 8 bases are shared with TRBD1. This CDR3 is 13 amino acids long. The germline gives CDR1 ENHRY, CDR2 SYGVKD. With 3 bases clipped from V and 6 bases from J, the junction kept 1 base outside the gene matches. The CDR3 sequence is CAISEGQGNIQYF. For the CDR3, the DNA is TGTGCCATCAGTGAAGGACAGGGAAACATTCAGTACTTC.

The table lists this clone with a few counts. The rearrangement joins TRBV4-3 to TRBJ1-2; TRBD1 might be the D (6 bases). V shed 1 base and J shed 4 bases, with 13 bases lying between them. In germline, CDR1 is LGHNA, CDR2 YSLEER. This CDR3 is built from 15 residues. CDR3 loop: CASSQAGAGLYGYTF. The DNA for the CDR3 is TGCGCCAGCAGCCAAGCAGGGGCCGGTCTCTATGGCTACACCTTC.

To note about this clone: An end of the junction does not agree with germline; a read error may underlie this. V gene TRBV7-9 combines with J gene TRBJ1-1; no definite D call. The length of the CDR3 is 17 residues. Looked up from germline, CDR1 is SEHNR and CDR2 is FQNEAQ (reference sequence). The DNA of the CDR3 is TGTGCCAGCAGCGTAGCTGAATTCGGGGTTTCGGGCACTGAAGCTTTCTTT. This gives the protein CASSVAEFGVSGTEAFF.

The chain has TRBV6-1 and TRBJ2-3, with a possible D match to TRBD1 (5 bases). V lost 6 bases and J 1 base, leaving 14 bases between the germline ends. This CDR3 contains 15 residues. Germline CDR1 is MNHNS and CDR2 is SASEGT. The chain's CDR3 is CASSLTVSGTDTQYF. DNA for the CDR3: TGTGCCAGCAGCTTGACAGTATCGGGCACAGATACGCAGTATTTT.

V and J are TRBV5-6 and TRBJ1-2; 8 bases align to TRBD1. With V trimmed by 6 bases and J by 8 bases, 6 bases remained unmatched. The germline V gene has CDR1 SGHDT and CDR2 YYEEEE. This CDR3 spans 12 amino acids. The CDR3 here is CASTQGARGYTF. CDR3 in DNA: TGTGCCAGCACCCAGGGGGCGCGGGGCTACACCTTC.

The rearrangement links TRBV4-2 to TRBJ2-3, with 8 bases aligning to TRBD2. V dropped 5 bases and J dropped 5; count of bases not matched to a gene: 9. CDR1 is LGHNA and CDR2 is YNFKEQ in the germline V gene. The CDR3 extends over 15 amino acids. CDR3 coding DNA: TGTGCCAGCAGCGACGCGGGGGGCAATGTAGATACGCAGTATTTT. It is translated as CASSDAGGNVDTQYF.

The V and J genes are TRBV27 and TRBJ1-2, with 7 bases fitting TRBD1. J was trimmed by 2 bases and V by 8 bases; bases with no gene match: 5. The CDR3 runs to 13 residues. The V gene's germline CDR1 is MNHEY and CDR2 SMNVEV (reference sequence). CDR3 in DNA: TGTGCCAGCCGTACAGGGGAGAACTATGGCTACACCTTC. Protein: CASRTGENYGYTF.

Here the CDR3 reads CASSYGHLYGYTF. The CDR3, as DNA: TGTGCCAGCAGTTACGGACACCTCTATGGCTACACCTTC. This rearrangement joins TRBV6-5 to TRBJ1-2; possible D gene TRBD1, 5 bases. Looked up from germline, CDR1 is MNHEY and CDR2 is SVGAGI. The CDR3 contains 13 residues. Trimming shortened V by 2 bases and J by 4 bases, and 8 bases separated the two germline ends.

The chain couples TRBV27 to TRBJ2-7; 10 bases agree with TRBD1. This CDR3 is 13 amino acids long. CDR1 is MNHEY and CDR2 is SMNVEV in the germline V gene (reference sequence). The ends lost 6 bases at V and 4 bases at J; junction bases unmatched: 3. The CDR3 region is CASRRDRGYEQYF. CDR3 nucleotides: TGTGCCAGCAGGCGGGACAGGGGTTACGAGCAGTACTTC.

This clone turned up a few times. The genes are TRBV10-3 and TRBJ2-5, with TRBD1 matching 8 bases. The CDR3 spans 14 residues. V lost 0 bases, J lost 5 bases, and 2 bases stayed unmatched. Germline-derived CDR1 and CDR2 are ENHRY and SYGVKD. The CDR3 protein is CAISESRTGETQYF. The CDR3 nucleotides read TGTGCCATCAGTGAGTCCCGGACAGGGGAGACCCAGTACTTC.

This sequence joins TRBV5-4 and TRBJ1-3, with D unclear. Germline V gene sequence: CDR1 SGHNT, CDR2 YYREEE (reference sequence). The CDR3 is made up of 15 amino acids. V lost 0 bases to trimming and J lost 5 bases, with 12 bases between them. This chain's CDR3 is CASSLGPKLRNTIYF. In DNA, the CDR3 is TGTGCCAGCAGCTTGGGCCCAAAACTTCGAAACACCATATATTTT.

A few counts support this clone. V gene TRBV7-9 combines with J gene TRBJ2-2; 7 bases line up with TRBD1. V dropped 5 bases and J dropped 8; count of bases not matched to a gene: 2. CDR3 length: 12 amino acids. The germline CDR1 and CDR2 sequences are SEHNR and FQNEAQ (reference sequence). The CDR3 loop reads CASSEQGGELFF. The CDR3 DNA sequence: TGTGCCAGCAGCGAACAGGGGGGGGAGCTGTTTTTT.

This clone was observed a handful of times. V and J are TRBV4-3 and TRBJ2-1; unclear D gene. In germline, CDR1 is LGHNA, CDR2 YSLEER. V was pared by 0 bases and J by 6 bases, with 12 bases between. The CDR3 length is 15 residues. This CDR3 reads CASSQDFTAPNEQFF. The DNA for the CDR3 is TGCGCCAGCAGCCAAGATTTTACAGCTCCCAATGAGCAGTTCTTC.

The chain carries TRBV11-3 and TRBJ2-1; D remains ambiguous. The length of the CDR3 is 12 residues. Germline values: CDR1 SGHNT, CDR2 YENEEA. Trimming removed 5 bases at V and 15 bases at J, with 17 bases between. The CDR3 loop is CASSPSRARGFF. The CDR3 DNA reads as TGTGCCAGCAGCCCGAGCCGGGCCCGCGGGTTCTTC.

The chain couples TRBV7-2 to TRBJ1-1; D might be TRBD1 (6 bases). The CDR3 is 14 residues long. Germline values: CDR1 SGHTA, CDR2 FQGNSA. V gave up 3 bases and J gave up 2 bases, with 10 bases separating them. The CDR3 nucleotides are TGTGCCAGCAGCTTTAGGACAGCCAACACTGAAGCTTTCTTT. Protein sequence: CASSFRTANTEAFF.

The rearrangement uses TRBV11-2 and TRBJ2-1, with 15 nucleotides matching TRBD2. This CDR3 is 18 amino acids long. V lost 4 bases, J lost 5 bases, and 9 bases stayed unmatched. Germline V gene data show CDR1 as SGHAT and CDR2 as FQNNGV. The CDR3 DNA follows: TGTGCCAGCAGCTGGACTAGCGGGGGGGGCGGTCCCAACAATGAGCAGTTCTTC. Protein product: CASSWTSGGGGPNNEQFF.

The chain has TRBV28 and TRBJ1-2, with D maybe TRBD1 (5 bases). Per the germline V gene, CDR1 is MDHEN and CDR2 is SYDVKM. The CDR3 has 15 amino acids. V shed 5 bases and J shed 8 bases, with 21 bases lying between them. CDR3 nucleotide sequence: TGTGCCAGCAGTCCCCGCGGGGGAGCTAACCGGGGCTACACCTTC. Translated, it gives CASSPRGGANRGYTF.

This clone was seen once. The chain joins TRBV29-1 to TRBJ2-4; D tentatively fits TRBD1 or TRBD2 (5 bases each). The CDR3 loop spans 14 amino acids. Germline CDR1 is SQVTM and CDR2 is ANQGSEA. Trimming pared 2 bases from V and 1 base from J, leaving 9 bases between. The CDR3 loop is CSVEQRGAKNIQYF. The CDR3 DNA sequence: TGCAGCGTTGAACAGAGGGGTGCCAAAAACATTCAGTACTTC.

There are a few counts of this clone. The chain employs TRBV28 and TRBJ2-7; 9 bases match TRBD1. The J segment lost 5 bases and the V segment lost 5 bases, leaving 10 bases of the junction unmatched. This CDR3 comprises 15 residues. Germline assignment: CDR1 MDHEN and CDR2 SYDVKM. CDR3 DNA: TGTGCCAGCAGTCAACGAGCCGGGACAGGGAACGAGCAGTACTTC. This translates into CASSQRAGTGNEQYF.

The chain recombines TRBV15 with TRBJ2-5; D possibly corresponds to TRBD1 (6 bases). Germline V gives CDR1 LNHNV, CDR2 YYDKDF (reference sequence). Trimming stripped 5 bases from V and 5 bases from J, with 15 bases between. This CDR3 is built from 14 residues. CDR3 nucleotide sequence: TGTGCCACCAGCGAGGGGCTAAGGGGGGAGACCCAGTACTTC. Amino acids: CATSEGLRGETQYF.

The CDR3 coding sequence is TGTGCCAGCAGCTCCGCCGGGACACTCCTTAATTCACCCCTCCACTTT. This translates into CASSSAGTLLNSPLHF. This chain joins TRBV7-2 and TRBJ1-6, with D maybe TRBD1 (6 bases). Trimming removed 4 bases from V and 6 bases from J, with 16 bases in between. This CDR3 contains 16 residues. Per germline, CDR1 SGHTA and CDR2 FQGNSA.

This clone occurred a few times. The V gene is TRBV9, the J gene TRBJ1-5; D is uncertain. The CDR3 covers 16 residues. Germline V lookup: CDR1 SGDLS, CDR2 YYNGEE. V was pared by 4 bases and J by 0 bases, with 14 bases between. The CDR3 spells CASSPYHGDSNQPQHF. The CDR3 nucleotides read TGTGCCAGCAGCCCCTATCACGGAGATAGCAATCAGCCCCAGCATTTT.